This T cell receptor beta chain was profiled in a study of shared clonotypes between healthy human individuals. The CDR3 is made up of 15 amino acids. Germline V gene sequence: CDR1 MDHEN, CDR2 SYDVKM. V shed 5 bases and J 0 bases; nucleotides not matched to a gene: 5. Caucasian adults living in Nashville, Tennessee, provided all samples. Sequenced by immunoSEQ multiplex PCR; TCRdb stores in-frame clones only, minus some. The table shows 1.6 million or so clones, with about 96% occurring only once. The sequencing input was naive CD4+ T cells sorted from blood. Subset: CD45RA+ positively selected. The chain links TRBV28 to TRBJ2-7, with TRBD1 matching 9 bases. The clonotype comes from a young man in good health. CDR3 in DNA: TGTGCCAGCAGTAACAGGGGGCTTAGCTCCTACGAGCAGTACTTC. It translates to CASSNRGLSSYEQYF. The full variable domain, completed using reference TRBV28 and TRBJ2-7, is DVKVTQSSRYLVKRTGEKVFLECVQDMDHENMFWYRQDPGLGLRLIYFSYDVKMKEKGDIPEGYSVSREKKERFSLILESASTNQTSMYLCASSNRGLSSYEQYFGPGTRLTVT.